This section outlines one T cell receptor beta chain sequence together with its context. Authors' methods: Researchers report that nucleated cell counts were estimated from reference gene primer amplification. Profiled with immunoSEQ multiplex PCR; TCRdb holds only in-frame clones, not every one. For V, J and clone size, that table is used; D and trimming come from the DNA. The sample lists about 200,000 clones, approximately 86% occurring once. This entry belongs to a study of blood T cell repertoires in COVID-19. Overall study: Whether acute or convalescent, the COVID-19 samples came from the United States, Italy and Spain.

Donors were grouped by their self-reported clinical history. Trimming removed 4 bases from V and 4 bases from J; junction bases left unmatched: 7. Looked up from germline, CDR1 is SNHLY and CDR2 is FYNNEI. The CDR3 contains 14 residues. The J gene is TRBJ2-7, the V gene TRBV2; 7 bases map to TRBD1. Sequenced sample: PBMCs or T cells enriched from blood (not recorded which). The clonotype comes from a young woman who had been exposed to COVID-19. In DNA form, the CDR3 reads TGTGCCAGCAGTGCGACAGGGATGGGGTACGAGCAGTACTTC. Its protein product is CASSATGMGYEQYF.